This TCR beta chain was obtained from a study of control samples from healthy donors and cancer patients. Germline V gene sequence: CDR1 MDHEN, CDR2 SYDVKM. Trimming removed 3 bases from V and 4 bases from J; junction bases left unmatched: 6. The CDR3 spans 15 residues. This table comes from immunoSEQ multiplex PCR, and its TCRdb copy is limited to in-frame clones, with some not included. This sample carries over 50,000 clones, 75% to 85% of them seen once, and the ten largest clones take over 9.5%. The source of this sequence is a man aged 65-85 years in good health. Sample: blood. V gene TRBV28 combines with J gene TRBJ2-3; 8 bases are shared with TRBD2. The CDR3 sequence is CASSLAGGGSDTQYF. In DNA, the CDR3 is TGTGCCAGCAGTTTGGCGGGGGGCGGGTCAGATACGCAGTATTTT.